The 17 T cell receptor beta chains listed next were all sequenced from one sample in a study of tumor and adjacent non-tumor tissue in lung cancer. TCRbeta libraries were built with three rounds of nested PCR, modified from ARM-PCR. TCRdb fed the multiplex PCR reads into MiXCR, producing one record per CDR3 protein. The sample includes about 100,000 distinct CDR3 sequences, approximately 60% of them seen just once. RNA was extracted from bulk tissue without any cell sorting. The normal lung tissue was taken more than 3 cm from the tumor edge. The source material was distant non-tumor lung tissue. The receptor set was obtained from a young man with non-small cell lung cancer.

With regard to this clonotype: Given the absence of the conserved phenylalanine or tryptophan at the CDR3 end, a read error is likely. The rearrangement joins TRBV5-6 to TRBJ2-1; no clear D. The CDR3 has 12 residues. The germline gives CDR1 SGHDT, CDR2 YYEEEE. For the CDR3, the DNA is TGTGCCAGCAGCTTGGGGAACAATAAGCAGTTCTTA. This translates into CASSLGNNKQFL.

Comments on this clonotype: Germline and junction disagree at one end, which may indicate a read error. The V and J genes are TRBV12-3 or TRBV12-4 and TRBJ2-1, with D possibly TRBD2 on 5 matching bases. The CDR3 is 14 amino acids. The CDR3 DNA follows: TGTGCCAGCAGTGCCGGGATGTTATACAATGAGGAGTTCTTC. Its translation: CASSAGMLYNEEFF.

V is TRBV5-1 and J is TRBJ1-2; 7 nucleotides line up with TRBD1. The V segment lost 5 bases and the J segment 6 bases; nucleotides outside the gene matches: 7. Germline CDR1 SGHRS, CDR2 YFSETQ. The CDR3 has 13 residues. The CDR3 DNA sequence: TGCGCCAGCAGAAACAGGGGCGCAGATGGCTACACCTTC. Translation: CASRNRGADGYTF.

With regard to this clonotype: One end of the junction fails to match germline, which may point to a read error. V usage is TRBV24-1 and J usage is TRBJ2-3; a possible D gene is TRBD1 (5 bases). This CDR3 comprises 13 residues. Germline V gives CDR1 KGHDR, CDR2 SFDVKD. CDR3 residues: CATSDSVTGTQYF. The CDR3 DNA reads as TGTGCCACCAGTGATTCAGTCACAGGTACGCAGTATTTT.

This clonotype has only one observation. This may come from a read error, since a much larger clone is one base off. This chain connects TRBV6-5 to TRBJ2-1, with TRBD2 identical over 9 bases. The CDR3 runs to 17 residues. V lost 5 bases, J lost 9 bases, and 17 bases stayed unmatched. CDR1 is MNHEY and CDR2 is SVGAGI in the germline V gene. CDR3 region: CASSQGPAGLAKSEQFF. DNA for the CDR3: TGTGCCAGCAGTCAAGGGCCCGCGGGACTAGCTAAGAGTGAGCAGTTCTTC.

As for this clonotype: Just one base apart from a much larger clone, this may be a read error. This chain uses TRBV6-1 with TRBJ2-3; either TRBD1 or TRBD2 may supply D (5 bases each). Germline V CDR1 and CDR2: MNHNS, SASEGT. The CDR3 covers 15 residues. The DNA for the CDR3 is TGTGCCAGCAGTGATCCGGGGCTGAACACAGATATGCAGTATTTT. Encoded protein: CASSDPGLNTDMQYF.

As concerns this clonotype: Since the CDR3 does not end with the conserved phenylalanine or tryptophan, this likely comes from a read error. The chain links TRBV24-1 to TRBJ2-2; 8 nucleotides align to TRBD2. The CDR3 is 18 amino acids. V was clipped by 6 bases and J by 8 bases; unmatched bases: 19. CDR1 is KGHDR and CDR2 is SFDVKD in the germline V gene. CDR3 nucleotide sequence: TGTGCCACCAGTCGTCTAGCCGGGACTAGAGATTTCCCAGGGGAGCTGTTTCTT. Protein sequence: CATSRLAGTRDFPGELFL.

The chain is built from TRBV11-2 and TRBJ1-5; D is possibly TRBD1 (5 bases). Trimming removed 5 bases at V and 5 bases at J, with 13 bases between. Germline assignment: CDR1 SGHAT and CDR2 FQNNGV. CDR3 length: 14 amino acids. The CDR3 region is CASSTGREDQPQHF. The CDR3 region has the DNA TGTGCCAGCAGCACAGGCCGCGAGGATCAGCCCCAGCATTTT.

This chain links TRBV21-1 with TRBJ2-7. TRBV21-1 is an annotated pseudogene. The CDR3 has 16 residues. The CDR3 DNA sequence: TGTGCCAGCAGTTCGGCGAGGTCCGACCTGAGTTACGAGCAGTACTTC. Protein: CASSSARSDLSYEQYF.

Points on this clonotype: It is likely a read error, because the conserved phenylalanine at the end of the CDR3 is missing. The gene calls are TRBV10-1 and TRBJ2-2; D ambiguous. The CDR3 has 12 amino acids. CDR1 and CDR2 (germline): WNHNN, SYGVQD (reference sequence). CDR3 region: CTSSSFPGELFI. The CDR3 bases are TGCACCAGCAGTTCATTCCCTGGGGAGCTGTTTATT.

In regard to this clonotype: A much more abundant neighbour one base away suggests this may be a read error. The chain has TRBV7-9 and TRBJ2-3; D unclear. Germline CDR1 and CDR2: SEHNR and FQNEAQ (reference sequence). The CDR3 covers 14 residues. Between the trimmed V and J ends, which lost 5 bases and 3 bases, there was a span of 12 bases. CDR3 in DNA: TGTGCCAGCAGCGCTATAGGCAGGACAGATACGCAGTATTTT. Protein product: CASSAIGRTDTQYF. The full variable domain, with the rest looked up from reference TRBV7-9 and TRBJ2-3, is DTGVSQNPRHKITKRGQNVTFRCDPISEHNRLYWYRQTLGQGPEFLTYFQNEAQLEKSRLLSDRFSAERPKGSFSTLEIQRTEQGDSAMYLCASSAIGRTDTQYFGPGTRLTVL.

Worth noting for this clonotype: Compared with germline, one end of the junction differs, possibly owing to a read error. The chain has TRBV11-1 and TRBJ2-2; 7 positions match TRBD1. From germline, CDR1 is SGHAT and CDR2 FQDESV (reference sequence). The CDR3 totals 15 residues. The CDR3: CAGSPSAQGIGELFF. In nucleotides, the CDR3 is TGTGCCGGCAGCCCAAGCGCACAGGGGATCGGGGAGCTGTTTTTT.

In this sample, this clonotype turned up a few times. Being one base from a much bigger clone, this may be a read error. It is likely a read error, because the conserved phenylalanine at the end of the CDR3 is missing. This rearrangement joins TRBV20-1 to TRBJ1-5, with a tentative D call TRBD1 (6 bases). With 4 bases removed from V and 7 bases from J, the gap between germline ends came to 11 bases. The CDR3 spans 12 residues. Germline-derived CDR1 and CDR2 are DFQATT and SNEGSKA (reference sequence). In DNA, the CDR3 is TGCAGTGCTAAGGCAGGGGAGCAGCCCCAGCATTCT. It codes for CSAKAGEQPQHS.

In the case of this clonotype: Just one base apart from a much larger clone, this may be a read error. V and J are TRBV12-3 or TRBV12-4 and TRBJ2-5, with D unresolved. V was cut by 5 bases and J by 0 bases, with 7 bases left in between. This CDR3 region has 13 residues. CDR3 sequence reads: CASSIGYQETQYF. DNA of the CDR3: TGTGCCAGCAGTATAGGATACCAAGAGACCCAGTACTTC.

In the case of this clonotype: Germline is not matched at one junction end, which may reflect a read error. The J gene is TRBJ2-6, the V gene TRBV4-1, with 7 bases fitting TRBD1. There are 23 residues in the CDR3. CDR1 and CDR2 from the germline V gene are MGHRA and YSYEKL. The CDR3 DNA reads TGCGCCAGCAGCCCCTCAGGGGCTGCCAAGAACGGGACAGACGACTCTGGGGCCAACGTCCTGAGTTTC. Its protein product is CASSPSGAAKNGTDDSGANVLSF.

This clonotype was found many times. The CDR3 sequence: CSARGGRLNTEAFF. The CDR3 DNA reads TGCAGTGCTAGAGGGGGGCGACTGAACACTGAAGCTTTCTTT. V gene TRBV20-1 combines with J gene TRBJ1-1, with D possibly matching TRBD1 (6 bases). The V end lost 1 base, the J end lost 0 bases, and 9 bases lay between the germline ends. The CDR3 is made up of 14 amino acids. CDR1 and CDR2 (germline): DFQATT, SNEGSKA (reference sequence).

Turning to this clonotype: This CDR3 is missing its conserved last phenylalanine or tryptophan, likely due to a read error. The chain is built from TRBV11-2 and TRBJ2-7; 11 nucleotides match TRBD2. Germline loops: CDR1 SGHAT, CDR2 FQNNGV. The junction had 5 bases not matched to a gene; V was cut back by 3 bases and J by 1 base. The CDR3 runs 16 residues. DNA for the CDR3: TGTGCCAGCAGCTTTTCCGGGACTAGCGGTTCCTACGAGCAGTACTTA. Protein: CASSFSGTSGSYEQYL.